The TCR beta chain under discussion was sequenced for a study of T cells in Graves' hyperthyroidism and ophthalmopathy. This clonotype was seen many times. Diagnosis of hyperthyroidism was new in patients aged 18 to 65, and its duration was under 2 months. TCR beta CDR3 regions were amplified from RNA. Primed by the HTBI set, a first-round RT-PCR was run on the TCR CDR3. TCRdb recomputed calls from the multiplex PCR reads with MiXCR, one row per CDR3 protein. Of some 180,000 distinct CDR3 sequences in the sample, less than 20% were seen once. The length of the CDR3 is 13 residues. V was shortened by 3 bases and J by 2 bases, with 8 bases between the two germline ends. The germline gives CDR1 SGHNT, CDR2 YENEEA.

Sequencing used blood. This sequence joins TRBV11-3 and TRBJ2-7, with D unresolved. The clonotype comes from a woman between 50 and 59 years old with Graves' hyperthyroidism. In DNA form, the CDR3 reads TGTGCCAGCAGCTTTTCGATGACCTACGAGCAGTACTTC. Its translation is CASSFSMTYEQYF. The variable domain in full, with the rest retrieved from reference TRBV11-3 and TRBJ2-7, is EAGVVQSPRYKIIEKKQPVAFWCNPISGHNTLYWYLQNLGQGPELLIRYENEEAVDDSQLPKDRFSAERLKGVDSTLKIQPAELGDSAVYLCASSFSMTYEQYFGPGTRLTVT.